This T cell receptor beta chain stems from a study of CD4 T cells in relation to SARS-CoV-2 and coronaviruses. CD4+ T cells from unexposed donors were obtained before the COVID-19 pandemic (2011-2018). CDR3 size: 15 residues. The ends were cut back, 5 bases at V and 1 base at J, with 14 bases in the middle. CDR1 and CDR2 from the germline V gene are SEHNR and FQNEAQ (reference sequence). A word on this clone: Its antigen is currently unknown.

Naive and memory CD4+ T cell DNA was deep-sequenced without culture. Profiling relied on immunoSEQ multiplex PCR, and the TCRdb table lists in-frame clones only, not all of them. Among 65,000 or so clones listed, 94% were seen once. General observations from the study: In around 60% of donors, memory CD4+ clonotypes crossrecognized SARS-CoV-2 and at least one common cold coronavirus spike.

The sequenced sample was naive CD4+ T cells from PBMCs. The subset is: naive CD4+ T cells isolated by negative enrichment. The sequence derives from a human donor in good health. This rearrangement joins TRBV7-9 to TRBJ1-1; possibly TRBD1 for D (5 bases). The CDR3 here is CASSDGSTGNTEAFF. The CDR3 bases are TGTGCCAGCAGCGATGGTTCAACAGGGAACACTGAAGCTTTCTTT.